One sample yielded the 13 T cell receptor beta chains listed below, sequenced in a study of OX40 agonist ivuxolimab in advanced cancers. The protocol was immunoSEQ multiplex PCR, while the TCRdb copy is restricted to in-frame clones and leaves out a portion. The sample lists around 64,000 clones, roughly 87% seen once, with approximately 1.3% in the top ten. The sequences come from CD4+ or CD8+ T cells sorted from blood, collected in a trial of the OX40 agonist ivuxolimab. The receptors here all came from an adult with an advanced solid tumor such as melanoma, head and neck, liver or kidney cancer.

The chain employs TRBV5-5 and TRBJ2-6, with 7 bases lining up with TRBD1. Germline-derived CDR1 and CDR2 are SGHKS and YYEKEE (reference sequence). The junction had 5 bases not matched to a gene; V was cut back by 0 bases and J by 2 bases. CDR3 size: 17 residues. In DNA form, the CDR3 reads TGTGCCAGCAGCTTGGCCATAGGGGGCGCTGGGGCCAACGTCCTGACTTTC. Its protein is CASSLAIGGAGANVLTF.

J is TRBJ1-1 and V is TRBV5-1; TRBD1 might be the D (6 bases). CDR1 SGHRS and CDR2 YFSETQ come from the germline V gene. The CDR3 sequence is 15 residues long. V was shortened by 2 bases and J by 0 bases, with 11 bases between the two germline ends. CDR3 bases: TGCGCCAGCAGCTTTAGTGGGACACTGAACACTGAAGCTTTCTTT. Protein product: CASSFSGTLNTEAFF.

The J gene is TRBJ1-1, the V gene TRBV7-8; D may be TRBD1 (6 bases). This CDR3 region has 14 residues. Germline CDR1 SGHVS, CDR2 FQNEAQ. V was trimmed by 0 bases and J by 9 bases, leaving 14 bases between them. For the CDR3, the DNA is TGTGCCAGCAGCTTAGCGCGGGCAGGGGAAAAAGCTTTCTTT. It translates to CASSLARAGEKAFF.

This clone has only a few counts. J is TRBJ2-7 and V is TRBV4-3; TRBD1 matches at 11 bases. Germline V gene data show CDR1 as LGHNA and CDR2 as YSLEER. V was pared by 0 bases and J by 7 bases, with 8 bases of the junction left unmatched. The CDR3 spans 16 residues. CDR3 sequence (DNA): TGCGCCAGCAGCCAAGATCAGGGACAGGGGGGAAGGGAGCAGTACTTC. It yields the protein CASSQDQGQGGREQYF.

The chain recombines TRBV6-5 with TRBJ1-3; no clear D gene. V lost 2 bases and J lost 4, with 9 bases in between. Germline values: CDR1 MNHEY, CDR2 SVGAGI. The CDR3 is 14 amino acids. The CDR3 protein is CASSYDNTGNTIYF. The CDR3 nucleotides read TGTGCCAGCAGTTACGACAATACCGGAAACACCATATATTTT.

This clone was recorded once. V gene TRBV5-1 combines with J gene TRBJ2-1, with 9 bases identical to TRBD2. With V trimmed by 0 bases and J by 8 bases, 6 bases remained unmatched. Germline CDR1 reads SGHRS; CDR2 reads YFSETQ. The CDR3 covers 15 residues. The CDR3 region has the DNA TGCGCCAGCAGCTTGGTAGGGACTAGCCCCGATGAGCAGTTCTTC. As protein: CASSLVGTSPDEQFF.

This clone has only a few counts. This chain uses TRBV11-3 with TRBJ2-1; D is unclear. This CDR3 has 14 amino acids. In germline, CDR1 is SGHNT, CDR2 YENEEA. Trimming took off 0 bases at V and 4 bases at J, with 7 bases between the two ends. The CDR3 bases are TGTGCCAGCAGCTTAGAGAGCCGATACAATGAGCAGTTCTTC. Translation: CASSLESRYNEQFF. The whole variable domain, filled in from reference TRBV11-3 and TRBJ2-1, reads EAGVVQSPRYKIIEKKQPVAFWCNPISGHNTLYWYLQNLGQGPELLIRYENEEAVDDSQLPKDRFSAERLKGVDSTLKIQPAELGDSAVYLCASSLESRYNEQFFGPGTRLTVL.

The V and J genes are TRBV6-5 and TRBJ2-3; 7 positions match TRBD2. Looked up from germline, CDR1 is MNHEY and CDR2 is SVGAGI. This CDR3 is built from 15 residues. The V and J ends lost 4 bases and 2 bases, in that order; junction bases with no gene match: 6. The CDR3 DNA reads as TGTGCCAGCAGTTTTGGCGGGAGAAACACAGATACGCAGTATTTT. This gives the protein CASSFGGRNTDTQYF.

The chain employs TRBV19 and TRBJ2-1, with a possible D match to TRBD1 (6 bases). The CDR3 totals 13 residues. Trimming pared 8 bases from V and 15 bases from J, leaving 23 bases between. Germline assignment: CDR1 LNHDA and CDR2 SQIVND (reference sequence). The CDR3 region is CASLNPDRPTWFF. The CDR3 DNA follows: TGTGCCAGTCTCAACCCGGACAGACCTACGTGGTTCTTC. The full variable domain, with the rest looked up from reference TRBV19 and TRBJ2-1, is DGGITQSPKYLFRKEGQNVTLSCEQNLNHDAMYWYRQDPGQGLRLIYYSQIVNDFQKGDIAEGYSVSREKKESFPLTVTSAQKNPTAFYLCASLNPDRPTWFFGPGTRLTVL.

The chain links TRBV2 to TRBJ1-6; no clear D. The V end lost 5 bases, the J end lost 8 bases, and 13 bases lay between the germline ends. The CDR3 has 14 amino acids. Germline loops: CDR1 SNHLY, CDR2 FYNNEI. CDR3 DNA sequence: TGTGCCAGCAGTCCCAGGACCGGCGATTCACCCCTCCACTTT. Translating it yields CASSPRTGDSPLHF. Full variable domain (rest looked up from reference TRBV2 and TRBJ1-6): EPEVTQTPSHQVTQMGQEVILRCVPISNHLYFYWYRQILGQKVEFLVSFYNNEISEKSEIFDDQFSVERPDGSNFTLKIRSTKLEDSAMYFCASSPRTGDSPLHFGNGTRLTVT.

The genes are TRBV6-5 and TRBJ2-7; 9 positions match TRBD1. This CDR3 spans 15 amino acids. Per germline, CDR1 MNHEY and CDR2 SVGAGI. With 2 bases clipped from V and 2 bases from J, the junction kept 4 bases outside the gene matches. CDR3 protein: CASSYTGQGTYEQYF. The CDR3 DNA is TGTGCCAGCAGTTACACGGGACAGGGCACCTACGAGCAGTACTTC.

The J gene is TRBJ2-1, the V gene TRBV15; no firm D call. CDR1 LNHNV and CDR2 YYDKDF come from the germline V gene (reference sequence). The V gene lost 4 bases and the J gene lost 9 bases, with 10 bases spanning the gap. This CDR3 region has 12 residues. The CDR3 DNA is TGTGCCACCAGCAAACTGCGGACTGAGCAGTTCTTC. It encodes CATSKLRTEQFF.

V and J are TRBV28 and TRBJ2-3; D is perhaps TRBD2 (6 bases). The CDR3 runs to 15 residues. Germline assignment: CDR1 MDHEN and CDR2 SYDVKM. V lost 2 bases and J 6 bases, leaving 15 bases between the germline ends. CDR3 sequence: CASSLRLGRGDTQYF. The CDR3 coding sequence is TGTGCCAGCAGTTTAAGACTAGGGCGAGGGGATACGCAGTATTTT.